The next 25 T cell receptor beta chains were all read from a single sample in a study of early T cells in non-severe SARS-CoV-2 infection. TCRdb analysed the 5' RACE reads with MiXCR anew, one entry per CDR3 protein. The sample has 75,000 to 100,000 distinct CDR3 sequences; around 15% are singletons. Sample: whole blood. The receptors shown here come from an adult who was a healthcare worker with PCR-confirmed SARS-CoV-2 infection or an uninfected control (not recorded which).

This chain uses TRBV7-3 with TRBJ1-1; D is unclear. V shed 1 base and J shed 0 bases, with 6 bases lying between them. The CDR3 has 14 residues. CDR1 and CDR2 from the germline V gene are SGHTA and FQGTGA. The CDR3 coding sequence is TGTGCCAGCAGCTTAAGGGGAGTGAACACTGAAGCTTTCTTT. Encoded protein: CASSLRGVNTEAFF.

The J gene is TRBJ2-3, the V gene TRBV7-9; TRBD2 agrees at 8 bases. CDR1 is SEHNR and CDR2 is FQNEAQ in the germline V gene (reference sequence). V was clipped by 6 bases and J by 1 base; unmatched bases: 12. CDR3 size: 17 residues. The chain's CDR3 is CASRHSSGALGTDTQYF. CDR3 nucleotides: TGTGCCAGCAGGCACAGTAGCGGGGCCCTCGGCACAGATACGCAGTATTTT.

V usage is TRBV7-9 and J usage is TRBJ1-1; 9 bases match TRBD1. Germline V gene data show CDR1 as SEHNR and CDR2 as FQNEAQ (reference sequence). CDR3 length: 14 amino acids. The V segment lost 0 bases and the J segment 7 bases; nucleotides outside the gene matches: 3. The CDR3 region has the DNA TGTGCCAGCAGCTTAGCCGACAGGGGGATTGAAGCTTTCTTT. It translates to CASSLADRGIEAFF.

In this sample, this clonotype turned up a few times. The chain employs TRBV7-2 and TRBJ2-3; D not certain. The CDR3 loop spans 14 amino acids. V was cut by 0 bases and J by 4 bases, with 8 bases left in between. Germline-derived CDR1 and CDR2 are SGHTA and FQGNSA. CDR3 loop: CASSLAGGADTQYF. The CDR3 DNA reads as TGTGCCAGCAGCTTAGCAGGCGGCGCAGATACGCAGTATTTT.

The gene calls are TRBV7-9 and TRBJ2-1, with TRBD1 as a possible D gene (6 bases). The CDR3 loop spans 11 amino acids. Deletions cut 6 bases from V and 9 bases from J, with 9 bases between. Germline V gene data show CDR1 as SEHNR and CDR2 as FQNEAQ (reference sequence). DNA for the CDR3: TGTGCCAGCAGAGAAGGGGGTGAGCAGTTCTTC. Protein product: CASREGGEQFF.

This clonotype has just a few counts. CDR3 DNA: TGTGCCAGCAGTCTTCAGGGGAAGAACACTGAAGCTTTCTTT. It encodes CASSLQGKNTEAFF. The chain has TRBV2 and TRBJ1-1, with D possibly being TRBD1 (6 bases). The CDR3 spans 14 residues. The V gene lost 5 bases and the J gene lost 1 base, with 11 bases spanning the gap. The germline V gene has CDR1 SNHLY and CDR2 FYNNEI.

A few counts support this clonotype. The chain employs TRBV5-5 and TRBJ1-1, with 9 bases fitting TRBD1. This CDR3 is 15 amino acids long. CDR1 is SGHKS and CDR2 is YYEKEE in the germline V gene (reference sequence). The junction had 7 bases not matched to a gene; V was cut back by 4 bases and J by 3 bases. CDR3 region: CASSTMTGGDTEAFF. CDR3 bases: TGTGCCAGCAGCACCATGACAGGGGGAGACACTGAAGCTTTCTTT.

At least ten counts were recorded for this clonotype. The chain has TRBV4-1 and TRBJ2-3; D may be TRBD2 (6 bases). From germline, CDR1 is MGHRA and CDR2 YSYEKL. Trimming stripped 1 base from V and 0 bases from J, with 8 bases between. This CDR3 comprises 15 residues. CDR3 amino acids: CASSQGSGSTDTQYF. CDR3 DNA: TGCGCCAGCAGCCAAGGAAGCGGGAGCACAGATACGCAGTATTTT.

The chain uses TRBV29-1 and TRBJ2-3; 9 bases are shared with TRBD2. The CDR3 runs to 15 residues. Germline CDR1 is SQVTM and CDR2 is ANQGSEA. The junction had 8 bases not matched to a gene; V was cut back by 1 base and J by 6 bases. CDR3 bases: TGCAGCGTTGAAGCCTACCAGCGGGAGGCCGATACGCAGTATTTT. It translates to CSVEAYQREADTQYF.

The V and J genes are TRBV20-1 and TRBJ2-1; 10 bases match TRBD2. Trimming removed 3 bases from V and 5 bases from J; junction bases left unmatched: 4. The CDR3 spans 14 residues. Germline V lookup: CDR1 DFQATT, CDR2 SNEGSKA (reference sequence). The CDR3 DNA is TGCAGTGCTAGGAGGACTAGCGGAAACAATGAGCAGTTCTTC. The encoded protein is CSARRTSGNNEQFF.

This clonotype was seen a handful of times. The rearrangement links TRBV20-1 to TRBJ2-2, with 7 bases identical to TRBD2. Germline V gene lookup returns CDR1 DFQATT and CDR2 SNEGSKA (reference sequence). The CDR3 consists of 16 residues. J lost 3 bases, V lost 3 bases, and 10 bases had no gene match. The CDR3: CSARTPEAGDTGELFF. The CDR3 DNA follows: TGCAGTGCTAGGACGCCCGAGGCGGGGGACACCGGGGAGCTGTTTTTT.

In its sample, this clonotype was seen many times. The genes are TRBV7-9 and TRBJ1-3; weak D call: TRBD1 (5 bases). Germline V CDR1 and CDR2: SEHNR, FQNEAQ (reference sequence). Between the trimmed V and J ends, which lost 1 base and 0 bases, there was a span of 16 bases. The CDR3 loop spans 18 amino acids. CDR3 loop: CASSLGAWGQVSGNTIYF. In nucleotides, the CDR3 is TGTGCCAGCAGCTTAGGGGCCTGGGGCCAAGTCTCTGGAAACACCATATATTTT.

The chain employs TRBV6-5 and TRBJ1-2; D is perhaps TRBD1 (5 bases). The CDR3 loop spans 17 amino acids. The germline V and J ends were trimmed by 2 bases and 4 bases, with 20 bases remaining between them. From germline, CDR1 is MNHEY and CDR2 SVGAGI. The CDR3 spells CASSYRGSLYSVYGYTF. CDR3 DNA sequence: TGTGCCAGCAGTTACCGGGGGAGTCTTTATTCGGTCTATGGCTACACCTTC.

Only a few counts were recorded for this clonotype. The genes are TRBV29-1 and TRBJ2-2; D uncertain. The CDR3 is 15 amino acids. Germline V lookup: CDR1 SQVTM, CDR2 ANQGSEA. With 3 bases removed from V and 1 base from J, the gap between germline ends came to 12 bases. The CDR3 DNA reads TGCAGCGTTGAGCCGGCCTCGAGGAACACCGGGGAGCTGTTTTTT. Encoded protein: CSVEPASRNTGELFF.

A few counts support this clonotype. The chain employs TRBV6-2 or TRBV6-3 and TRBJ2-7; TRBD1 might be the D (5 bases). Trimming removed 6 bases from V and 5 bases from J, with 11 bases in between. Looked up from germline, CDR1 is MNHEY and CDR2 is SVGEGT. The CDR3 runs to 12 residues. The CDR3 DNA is TGTGCCAGCAGGGGGATACAGGACGAGCAGTACTTC. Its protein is CASRGIQDEQYF.

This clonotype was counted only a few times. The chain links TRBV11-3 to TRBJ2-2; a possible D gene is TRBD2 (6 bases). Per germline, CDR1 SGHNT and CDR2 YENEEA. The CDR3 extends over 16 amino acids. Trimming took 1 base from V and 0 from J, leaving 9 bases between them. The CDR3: CASSLGTTANTGELFF. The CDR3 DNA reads TGTGCCAGCAGCTTAGGGACTACCGCGAACACCGGGGAGCTGTTTTTT.

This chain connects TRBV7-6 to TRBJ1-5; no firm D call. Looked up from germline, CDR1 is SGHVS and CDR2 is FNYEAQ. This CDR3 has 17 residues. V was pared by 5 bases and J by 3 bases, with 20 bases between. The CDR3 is CASSRTTDLCDNQPQHF. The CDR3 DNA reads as TGTGCCAGCAGCCGAACTACAGACCTCTGTGACAATCAGCCCCAGCATTTT.

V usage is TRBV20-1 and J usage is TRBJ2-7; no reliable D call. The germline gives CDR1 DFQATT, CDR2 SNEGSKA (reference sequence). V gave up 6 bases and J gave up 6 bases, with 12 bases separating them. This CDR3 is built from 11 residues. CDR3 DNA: TGCAGTGCGATTGGTTCGCTCGAGCAGTACTTC. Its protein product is CSAIGSLEQYF.

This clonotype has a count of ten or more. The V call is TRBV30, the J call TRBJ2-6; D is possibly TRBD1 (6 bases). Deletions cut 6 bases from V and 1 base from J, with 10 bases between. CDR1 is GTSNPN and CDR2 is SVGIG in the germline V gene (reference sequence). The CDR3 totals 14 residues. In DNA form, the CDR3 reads TGTGCCTGTAATCAGGGGTCTGGGGCCAACGTCCTGACTTTC. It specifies CACNQGSGANVLTF. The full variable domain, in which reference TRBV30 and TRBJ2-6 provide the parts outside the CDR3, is SQTIHQWPATLVQPVGSPLSLECTVEGTSNPNLYWYRQAAGRGLQLLFYSVGIGQISSEVPQNLSASRPQDRQFILSSKKLLLSDSGFYLCACNQGSGANVLTFGAGSRLTVL.

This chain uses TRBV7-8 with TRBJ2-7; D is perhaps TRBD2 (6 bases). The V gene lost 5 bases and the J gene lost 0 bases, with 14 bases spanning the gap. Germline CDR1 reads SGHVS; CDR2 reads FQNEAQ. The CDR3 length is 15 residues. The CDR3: CASSPYSGTSYEQYF. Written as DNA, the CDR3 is TGTGCCAGCAGCCCATATAGCGGAACCTCCTACGAGCAGTACTTC.

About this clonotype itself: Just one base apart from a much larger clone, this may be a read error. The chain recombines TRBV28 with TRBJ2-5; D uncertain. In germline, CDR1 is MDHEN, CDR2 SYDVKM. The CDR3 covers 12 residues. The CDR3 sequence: CVSSPDGITQYF. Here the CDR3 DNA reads TGTGTCAGCAGCCCCGACGGAATAACCCAGTACTTC.

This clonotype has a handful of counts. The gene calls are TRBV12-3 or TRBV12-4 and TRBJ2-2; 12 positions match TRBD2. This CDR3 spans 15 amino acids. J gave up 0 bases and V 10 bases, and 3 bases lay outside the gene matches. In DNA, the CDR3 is TGTGCCACCCGACTAGCGGGAGCGAACACCGGGGAGCTGTTTTTT. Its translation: CATRLAGANTGELFF.

The CDR3 DNA follows: TGTGCCAGCAGCCGGCCGGCGGGAGGGGGTACGCAGTATTTT. Translation: CASSRPAGGGTQYF. The chain employs TRBV7-2 and TRBJ2-3; 9 bases match TRBD2. The CDR3 contains 14 residues. CDR1 is SGHTA, CDR2 FQGNSA, per germline. V trimming: 5 bases; J trimming: 8 bases; junction bases outside the gene matches: 8.

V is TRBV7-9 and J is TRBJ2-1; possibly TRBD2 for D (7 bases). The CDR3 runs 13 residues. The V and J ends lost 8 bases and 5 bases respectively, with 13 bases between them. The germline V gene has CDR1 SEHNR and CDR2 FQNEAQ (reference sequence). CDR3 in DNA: TGTGCCAGCGGGAGGGGGTCCAACAATGAGCAGTTCTTC. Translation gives CASGRGSNNEQFF.

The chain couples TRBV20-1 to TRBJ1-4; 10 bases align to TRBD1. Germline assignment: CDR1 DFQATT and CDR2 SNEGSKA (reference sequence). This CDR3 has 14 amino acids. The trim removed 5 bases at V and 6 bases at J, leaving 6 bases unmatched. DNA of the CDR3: TGCAGTGCTTATACCGGGACAGGGGATGAAAAACTGTTTTTT. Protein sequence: CSAYTGTGDEKLFF.